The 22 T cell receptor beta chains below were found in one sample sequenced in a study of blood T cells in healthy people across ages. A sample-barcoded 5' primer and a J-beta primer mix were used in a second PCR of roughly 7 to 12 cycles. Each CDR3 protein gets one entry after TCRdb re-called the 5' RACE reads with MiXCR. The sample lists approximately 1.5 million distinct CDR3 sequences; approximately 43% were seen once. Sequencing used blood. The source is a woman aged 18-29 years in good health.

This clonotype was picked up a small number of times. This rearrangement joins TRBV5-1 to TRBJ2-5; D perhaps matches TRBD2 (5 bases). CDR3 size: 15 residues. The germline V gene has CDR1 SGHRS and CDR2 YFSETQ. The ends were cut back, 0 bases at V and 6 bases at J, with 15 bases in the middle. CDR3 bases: TGCGCCAGCAGCTTGGATGCCTCGTCGGGGAAGACCCAGTACTTC. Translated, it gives CASSLDASSGKTQYF.

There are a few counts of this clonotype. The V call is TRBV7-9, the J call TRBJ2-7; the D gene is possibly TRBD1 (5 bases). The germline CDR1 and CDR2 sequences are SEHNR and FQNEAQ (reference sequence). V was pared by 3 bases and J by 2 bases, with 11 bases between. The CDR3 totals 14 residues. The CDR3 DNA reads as TGTGCCAGCAGCTTGAAAGGACACACCTACGAGCAGTACTTC. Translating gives CASSLKGHTYEQYF. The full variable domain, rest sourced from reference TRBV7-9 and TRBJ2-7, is DTGVSQNPRHKITKRGQNVTFRCDPISEHNRLYWYRQTLGQGPEFLTYFQNEAQLEKSRLLSDRFSAERPKGSFSTLEIQRTEQGDSAMYLCASSLKGHTYEQYFGPGTRLTVT.

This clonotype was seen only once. This CDR3 reads CSARETTTQAYEQYF. DNA of the CDR3: TGCAGTGCTAGAGAAACCACTACCCAGGCCTACGAGCAGTACTTC. The J gene is TRBJ2-7, the V gene TRBV20-1; the D is unclear. CDR3 size: 15 residues. V shed 0 bases and J shed 2 bases, with 14 bases lying between them. The germline CDR1 and CDR2 sequences are DFQATT and SNEGSKA (reference sequence).

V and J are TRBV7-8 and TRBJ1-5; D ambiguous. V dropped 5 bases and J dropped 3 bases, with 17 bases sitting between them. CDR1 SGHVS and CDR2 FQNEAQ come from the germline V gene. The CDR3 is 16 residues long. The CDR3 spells CASSPSPRGDNQPQHF. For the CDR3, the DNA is TGTGCCAGCAGCCCCTCCCCCCGGGGTGACAATCAGCCCCAGCATTTT.

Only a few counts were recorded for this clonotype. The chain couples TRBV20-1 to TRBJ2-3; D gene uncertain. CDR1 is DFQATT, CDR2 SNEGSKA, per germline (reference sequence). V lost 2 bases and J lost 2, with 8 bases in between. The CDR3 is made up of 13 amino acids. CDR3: CSARSSITDTQYF. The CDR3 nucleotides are TGCAGTGCTAGAAGTTCTATCACAGATACGCAGTATTTT.

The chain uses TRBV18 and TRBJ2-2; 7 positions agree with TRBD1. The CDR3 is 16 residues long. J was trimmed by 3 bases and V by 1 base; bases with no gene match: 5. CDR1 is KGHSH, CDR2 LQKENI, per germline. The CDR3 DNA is TGTGCCAGCTCACCACTCGACAGGGCAGACACCGGGGAGCTGTTTTTT. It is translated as CASSPLDRADTGELFF.

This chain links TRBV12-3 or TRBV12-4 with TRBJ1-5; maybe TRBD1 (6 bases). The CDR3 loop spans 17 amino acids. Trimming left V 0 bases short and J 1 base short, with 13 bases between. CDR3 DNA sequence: TGTGCCAGCAGTTTAGCGGGCAGGGGCGAAAGCAATCAGCCCCAGCATTTT. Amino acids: CASSLAGRGESNQPQHF.

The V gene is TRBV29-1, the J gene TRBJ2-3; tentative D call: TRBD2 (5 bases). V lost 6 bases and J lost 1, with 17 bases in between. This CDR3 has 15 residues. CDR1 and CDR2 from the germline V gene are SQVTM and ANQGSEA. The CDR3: CSVSSWTLGTDTQYF. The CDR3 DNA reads TGCAGCGTCTCAAGCTGGACTTTAGGCACAGATACGCAGTATTTT.

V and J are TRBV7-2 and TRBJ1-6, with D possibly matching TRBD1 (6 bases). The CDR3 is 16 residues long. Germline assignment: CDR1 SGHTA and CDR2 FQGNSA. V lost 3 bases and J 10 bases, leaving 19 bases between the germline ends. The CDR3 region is CASSFGGAGQGSPLHF. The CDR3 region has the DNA TGTGCCAGCAGCTTTGGGGGTGCGGGACAAGGCTCACCCCTCCACTTT.

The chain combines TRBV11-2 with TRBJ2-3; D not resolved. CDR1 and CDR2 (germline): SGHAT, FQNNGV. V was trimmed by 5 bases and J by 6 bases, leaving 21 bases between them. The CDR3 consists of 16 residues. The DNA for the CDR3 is TGTGCCAGCAGCATCCACCGACCCGAGACGTGGGATACGCAGTATTTT. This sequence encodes CASSIHRPETWDTQYF.

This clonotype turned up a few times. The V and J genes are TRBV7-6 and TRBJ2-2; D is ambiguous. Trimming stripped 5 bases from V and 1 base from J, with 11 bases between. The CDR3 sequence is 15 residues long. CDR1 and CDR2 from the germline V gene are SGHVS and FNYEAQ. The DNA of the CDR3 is TGTGCCAGCAGCCCGCTACCTGGGAACACCGGGGAGCTGTTTTTT. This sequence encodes CASSPLPGNTGELFF.

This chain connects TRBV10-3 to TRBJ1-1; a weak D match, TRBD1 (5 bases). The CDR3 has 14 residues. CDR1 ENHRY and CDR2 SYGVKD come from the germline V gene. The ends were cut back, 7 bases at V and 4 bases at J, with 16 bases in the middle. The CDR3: CAIKGRGSVTEAFF. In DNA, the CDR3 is TGTGCCATCAAGGGACGGGGTTCCGTCACTGAAGCTTTCTTT.

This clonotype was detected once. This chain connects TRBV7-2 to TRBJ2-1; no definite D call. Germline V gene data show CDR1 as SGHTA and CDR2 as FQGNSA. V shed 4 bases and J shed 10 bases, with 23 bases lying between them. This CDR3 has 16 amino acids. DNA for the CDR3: TGTGCCAGCAGCTCAAGGAAGGACGGGTTTTCCTACGAGCAGTTCTTC. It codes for CASSSRKDGFSYEQFF.

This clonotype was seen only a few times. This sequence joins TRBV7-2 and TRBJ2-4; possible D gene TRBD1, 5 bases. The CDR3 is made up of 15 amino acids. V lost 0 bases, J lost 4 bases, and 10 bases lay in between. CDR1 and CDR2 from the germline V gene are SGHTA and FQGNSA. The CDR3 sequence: CASSLATQGKNIQYF. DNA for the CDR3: TGTGCCAGCAGCTTAGCGACGCAGGGAAAAAACATTCAGTACTTC. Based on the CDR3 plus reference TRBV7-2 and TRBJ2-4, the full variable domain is GAGVSQSPSNKVTEKGKDVELRCDPISGHTALYWYRQSLGQGLEFLIYFQGNSAPDKSGLPSDRFSAERTGGSVSTLTIQRTQQEDSAVYLCASSLATQGKNIQYFGAGTRLSVL.

The CDR3 DNA follows: TGCGCCAGCACCGCCGCAGGGAGCACAGATACGCAGTATTTT. Protein product: CASTAAGSTDTQYF. V usage is TRBV5-1 and J usage is TRBJ2-3; possible D gene TRBD1, 5 bases. The CDR3 spans 14 residues. CDR1 SGHRS and CDR2 YFSETQ come from the germline V gene. The V gene lost 6 bases and the J gene lost 0 bases, with 11 bases spanning the gap.

DNA for the CDR3: TGTGCCAGCAGTGGACTAGCGGGAGTATCCAATGAGCAGTACTTC. Its protein is CASSGLAGVSNEQYF. The chain links TRBV12-3 or TRBV12-4 to TRBJ2-5; TRBD2 matches at 13 bases. V gave up 5 bases and J gave up 11 bases; unmatched junction bases: 11. The CDR3 sequence is 15 residues long.

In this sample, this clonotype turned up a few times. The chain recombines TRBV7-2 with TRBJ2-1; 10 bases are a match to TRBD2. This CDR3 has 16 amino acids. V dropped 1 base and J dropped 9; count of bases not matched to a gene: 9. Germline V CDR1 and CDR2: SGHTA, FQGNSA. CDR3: CASSLGPSGSRGEQFF. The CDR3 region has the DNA TGTGCCAGCAGCTTAGGACCTAGCGGGAGTAGGGGTGAGCAGTTCTTC.

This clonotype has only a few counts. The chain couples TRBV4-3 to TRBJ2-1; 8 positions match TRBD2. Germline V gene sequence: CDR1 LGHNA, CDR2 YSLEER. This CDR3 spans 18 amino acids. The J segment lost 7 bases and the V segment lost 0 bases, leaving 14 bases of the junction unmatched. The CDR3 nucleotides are TGCGCCAGCAGCCAAGAATTGTACCCGGGACTAGAGGGAAATGAGCAGTTCTTC. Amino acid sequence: CASSQELYPGLEGNEQFF.

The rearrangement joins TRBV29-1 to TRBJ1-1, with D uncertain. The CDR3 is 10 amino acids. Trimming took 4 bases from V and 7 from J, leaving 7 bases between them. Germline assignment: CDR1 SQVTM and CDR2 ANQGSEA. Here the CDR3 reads CSVAMSEAFF. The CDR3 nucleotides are TGCAGCGTTGCAATGAGTGAAGCTTTCTTT.

The CDR3 DNA reads TGCGCCAGCAGCCAAGAAGTTCAGGGGGCCCACAATGAGCAGTTCTTC. This encodes CASSQEVQGAHNEQFF. This chain connects TRBV4-1 to TRBJ2-1; TRBD1 agrees at 8 bases. The CDR3 covers 16 residues. J gave up 5 bases and V 0 bases, and 6 bases lay outside the gene matches. Germline V gene sequence: CDR1 MGHRA, CDR2 YSYEKL.

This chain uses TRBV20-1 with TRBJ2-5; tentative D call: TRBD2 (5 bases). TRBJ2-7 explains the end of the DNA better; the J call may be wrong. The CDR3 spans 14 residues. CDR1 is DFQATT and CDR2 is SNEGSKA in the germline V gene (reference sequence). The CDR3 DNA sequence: TGCAGTGCTAGATTCTTTAGCGCTGAGGGCGAGCAGTACTTC. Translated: CSARFFSAEGEQYF.

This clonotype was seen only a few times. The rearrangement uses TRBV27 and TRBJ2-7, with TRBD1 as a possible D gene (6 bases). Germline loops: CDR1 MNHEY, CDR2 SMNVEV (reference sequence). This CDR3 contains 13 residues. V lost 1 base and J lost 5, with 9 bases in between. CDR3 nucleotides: TGTGCCAGCAGTTTATTAAGGACAGACGAGCAGTACTTC. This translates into CASSLLRTDEQYF.